One T cell receptor beta chain is described in this entry. These data come from a study of blood T cell repertoires in COVID-19. The overall study: Acute and convalescent COVID-19 specimens originated in the United States, Italy and Spain. Nucleic acid was either cDNA or gDNA, and it came from T cells, B-cell-depleted T cells, or PBMCs.

Per germline, CDR1 SNHLY and CDR2 FYNNEI. V lost 5 bases to trimming and J lost 6 bases; unmatched junction nucleotides: 2. The CDR3 length is 12 residues. In the original processing: Estimated nucleated cell counts came from reference gene primer amplification. Method: immunoSEQ multiplex PCR; TCRdb's copy keeps in-frame clones and lacks some. Clone size and V and J calls were adopted from that table, with D and trimming inferred from the DNA. Among 68,000 or so clones listed, about 91% were seen once. Material for sequencing was peripheral blood. This clonotype originated in a woman between 70 and 85 years old with acute or convalescent COVID-19. The chain has TRBV2 and TRBJ2-7; 9 bases map to TRBD1. CDR3 sequence: CASSLDRGEQYF. CDR3 in DNA: TGTGCCAGCAGTCTGGACAGGGGCGAGCAGTACTTC.